These 15 T cell receptor beta chains were all obtained from the same sample, sequenced in a study of T cells in Graves' hyperthyroidism and ophthalmopathy. It was RNA transcripts that yielded the amplified TCR beta CDR3 regions. The HTBI set primed first-round TCR CDR3 RT-PCR. TCRdb ran MiXCR on the multiplex PCR reads and lists one entry per CDR3 protein. The sample has about 530,000 distinct CDR3 sequences, 17% seen once; the top ten hold around 17%. Sequencing input: blood. These receptors originate from a woman aged 18-35 years with Graves' ophthalmopathy.

This clonotype was observed many times. The V gene is TRBV5-5, the J gene TRBJ2-6; no reliable D call. Between the trimmed V and J ends, which lost 5 bases and 1 base, there was a span of 16 bases. In germline, CDR1 is SGHKS, CDR2 YYEKEE (reference sequence). The CDR3 extends over 17 amino acids. Here the CDR3 reads CASRTWTDDSGANVLTF. Written as DNA, the CDR3 is TGTGCCAGCAGAACATGGACGGATGATTCTGGGGCCAACGTCCTGACTTTC.

This clonotype was seen a handful of times. The chain couples TRBV28 to TRBJ2-4; 12 bases are shared with TRBD1. The CDR3 is 15 amino acids. Germline V gene sequence: CDR1 MDHEN, CDR2 SYDVKM. The junction had 5 bases not matched to a gene; V was cut back by 8 bases and J by 3 bases. CDR3 sequence reads: CASGTGGVFKNIQYF. CDR3 DNA: TGTGCCAGCGGGACAGGGGGCGTGTTCAAAAACATTCAGTACTTC.

This clonotype was found many times. The chain couples TRBV7-9 to TRBJ2-5; 7 nucleotides align to TRBD1. The CDR3 is made up of 15 amino acids. Germline trimming cut 5 bases from V and 1 base from J; bases unmatched to any gene: 7. CDR1 and CDR2 (germline): SEHNR, FQNEAQ (reference sequence). The chain's CDR3 is CASSVTGLGQETQYF. CDR3 coding DNA: TGTGCCAGCAGCGTGACAGGGTTAGGCCAAGAGACCCAGTACTTC.

The table lists this clonotype with a few counts. The rearrangement uses TRBV20-1 and TRBJ1-6; weak D call: TRBD1 (5 bases). Germline CDR1 DFQATT, CDR2 SNEGSKA (reference sequence). V lost 0 bases and J 3 bases, leaving 15 bases between the germline ends. This CDR3 is 17 amino acids long. The CDR3 DNA reads TGCAGTGCTAGAGATCGAACGGGGACTGGCTATAATTCACCCCTCCACTTT. It is translated as CSARDRTGTGYNSPLHF.

CDR3 amino acids: CASRGFNEQFF. In nucleotides, the CDR3 is TGTGCCAGCAGGGGCTTCAATGAGCAGTTCTTC. This chain joins TRBV7-9 and TRBJ2-1; D is ambiguous. This CDR3 has 11 residues. The germline gives CDR1 SEHNR, CDR2 FQNEAQ (reference sequence). Deletions cut 6 bases from V and 6 bases from J, with 6 bases between.

This clonotype was seen a few times. A junction end diverges from the germline sequence, so it may reflect a read error. The V gene is TRBV30, the J gene TRBJ2-5, with D perhaps TRBD1 (6 bases). The CDR3 loop spans 11 amino acids. Germline V gives CDR1 GTSNPN, CDR2 SVGIG (reference sequence). CDR3 coding DNA: TGTGCCTGGAGTGGGACAGCTTCTCGGCACTTC. This codes for CAWSGTASRHF.

This clonotype was found many times. This rearrangement joins TRBV10-3 to TRBJ2-1; 8 nucleotides match TRBD2. J gave up 7 bases and V 6 bases, and 2 bases lay outside the gene matches. The CDR3 is 12 amino acids. The germline V gene encodes CDR1 ENHRY and CDR2 SYGVKD. The CDR3 here is CAIRSGGNEQFF. For the CDR3, the DNA is TGTGCCATCAGAAGCGGGGGAAATGAGCAGTTCTTC.

The table lists this clonotype with many counts. V and J are TRBV5-6 and TRBJ2-2; D may match TRBD1 or TRBD2 (6 bases each). Germline V lookup: CDR1 SGHDT, CDR2 YYEEEE. V lost 1 base, J lost 9 bases, and 22 bases lay in between. The CDR3 runs to 17 residues. CDR3 residues: CASSLFGGPDGARELFF. In DNA, the CDR3 is TGTGCCAGCAGCTTGTTCGGGGGCCCGGACGGCGCGAGGGAGCTGTTTTTT.

This sequence joins TRBV20-1 and TRBJ1-2, with no clear D. The CDR3 spans 14 residues. Germline V gene data show CDR1 as DFQATT and CDR2 as SNEGSKA (reference sequence). With 0 bases removed from V and 1 base from J, the gap between germline ends came to 9 bases. The CDR3: CSARDPANNYGYTF. The CDR3 bases are TGCAGTGCTAGAGACCCGGCGAATAACTATGGCTACACCTTC.

In this sample, this clonotype turned up many times. CDR3 loop: CASSYDGNQPQHF. CDR3 DNA: TGTGCCAGCAGTTACGACGGGAATCAGCCCCAGCATTTT. The rearrangement uses TRBV6-2 or TRBV6-3 and TRBJ1-5; D is undetermined. Germline CDR1 and CDR2: MNHEY and SVGEGT. The ends were cut back, 2 bases at V and 4 bases at J, with 6 bases in the middle. This CDR3 spans 13 amino acids.

This clonotype was detected many times. V is TRBV5-1 and J is TRBJ2-7, with 9 bases fitting TRBD1. With 1 base clipped from V and 6 bases from J, the junction kept 14 bases outside the gene matches. Per the germline V gene, CDR1 is SGHRS and CDR2 is YFSETQ. The CDR3 runs to 17 residues. The CDR3 sequence is CASSLSSVQGAPREQYF. The CDR3 bases are TGCGCCAGCAGCTTGTCCTCGGTACAGGGGGCGCCCCGCGAGCAGTACTTC.

This sequence joins TRBV12-5 and TRBJ1-5; 10 bases map to TRBD1. Per germline, CDR1 LGHNT and CDR2 FRNRAP. The CDR3 is 16 amino acids. The J segment lost 4 bases and the V segment lost 1 base, leaving 4 bases of the junction unmatched. The CDR3 loop is CASGLETGGNNQPQHF. The CDR3 DNA sequence: TGTGCTAGTGGTTTGGAGACAGGGGGCAATAATCAGCCCCAGCATTTT. Drawing the rest from reference TRBV12-5 and TRBJ1-5, the complete variable domain is DARVTQTPRHKVTEMGQEVTMRCQPILGHNTVFWYRQTMMQGLELLAYFRNRAPLDDSGMPKDRFSAEMPDATLATLKIQPSEPRDSAVYFCASGLETGGNNQPQHFGDGTRLSIL.

This clonotype was seen a handful of times. The chain joins TRBV4-3 to TRBJ2-3; 11 positions agree with TRBD2. CDR1 and CDR2 (germline): LGHNA, YSLEER. V gave up 1 base and J gave up 5 bases; unmatched junction bases: 5. The CDR3 consists of 16 residues. As DNA, the CDR3 is TGCGCCAGCAGCCAAGGGCTAGCGGGAGGAGGAGATACGCAGTATTTT. It codes for CASSQGLAGGGDTQYF.

This clonotype was observed at least ten times. In nucleotides, the CDR3 is TGCGCCAGCCAATTGAAGAGGAACACTGAAGCTTTCTTT. Protein: CASQLKRNTEAFF. The V gene is TRBV5-1, the J gene TRBJ1-1; D not resolved. Deletions cut 7 bases from V and 1 base from J, with 11 bases between. Germline V gives CDR1 SGHRS, CDR2 YFSETQ. The CDR3 length is 13 residues.

This clonotype was recorded at least ten times. The chain employs TRBV27 and TRBJ2-5; maybe TRBD1 (5 bases). The CDR3 runs 14 residues. Per the germline V gene, CDR1 is MNHEY and CDR2 is SMNVEV (reference sequence). The ends were cut back, 8 bases at V and 0 bases at J, with 13 bases in the middle. The CDR3 protein is CASSAPGYQETQYF. The CDR3 DNA reads TGTGCCAGCTCGGCGCCAGGGTACCAAGAGACCCAGTACTTC.